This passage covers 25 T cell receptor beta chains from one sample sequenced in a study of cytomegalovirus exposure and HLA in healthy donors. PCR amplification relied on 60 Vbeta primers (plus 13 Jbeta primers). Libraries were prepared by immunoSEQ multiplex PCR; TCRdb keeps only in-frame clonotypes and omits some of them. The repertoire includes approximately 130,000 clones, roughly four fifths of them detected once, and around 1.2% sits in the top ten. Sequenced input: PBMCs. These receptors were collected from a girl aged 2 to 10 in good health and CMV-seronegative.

The CDR3 spells CASTTGTAFYNEQFF. Written as DNA, the CDR3 is TGTGCCAGCACCACCGGGACAGCGTTCTACAATGAGCAGTTCTTC. The J gene is TRBJ2-1, the V gene TRBV5-4; 7 positions match TRBD1. The CDR3 loop spans 15 amino acids. V shed 6 bases and J 3 bases; nucleotides not matched to a gene: 9. The germline V gene has CDR1 SGHNT and CDR2 YYREEE (reference sequence).

CDR3 bases: TGTGCCTGGAGTCGGAGGAAAGAAGAGACCCAGTACTTC. This translates into CAWSRRKEETQYF. The chain has TRBV30 and TRBJ2-5, with TRBD2 as a possible D gene (5 bases). V lost 2 bases and J lost 3, with 10 bases in between. The CDR3 loop spans 13 amino acids. CDR1 is GTSNPN, CDR2 SVGIG, per germline (reference sequence).

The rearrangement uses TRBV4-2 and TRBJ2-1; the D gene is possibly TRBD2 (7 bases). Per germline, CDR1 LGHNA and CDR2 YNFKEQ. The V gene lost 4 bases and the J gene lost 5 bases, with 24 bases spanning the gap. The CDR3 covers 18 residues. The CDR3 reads CASSPSPAILGGHNEQFF. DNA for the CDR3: TGTGCCAGCAGCCCAAGCCCCGCTATTTTGGGGGGGCACAATGAGCAGTTCTTC.

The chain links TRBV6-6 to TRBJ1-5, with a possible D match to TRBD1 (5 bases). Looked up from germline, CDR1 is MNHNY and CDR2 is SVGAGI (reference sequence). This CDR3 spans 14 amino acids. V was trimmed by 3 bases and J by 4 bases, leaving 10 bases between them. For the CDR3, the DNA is TGTGCCAGCAGTTATCAAGGGGTGAATCAGCCCCAGCATTTT. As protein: CASSYQGVNQPQHF.

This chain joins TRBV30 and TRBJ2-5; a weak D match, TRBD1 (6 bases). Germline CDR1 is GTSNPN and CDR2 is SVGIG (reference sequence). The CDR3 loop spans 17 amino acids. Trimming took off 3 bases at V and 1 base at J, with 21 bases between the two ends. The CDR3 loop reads CAWSADRFSSIQETQYF. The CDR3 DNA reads TGTGCCTGGAGCGCTGACAGGTTTTCTTCCATCCAAGAGACCCAGTACTTC.

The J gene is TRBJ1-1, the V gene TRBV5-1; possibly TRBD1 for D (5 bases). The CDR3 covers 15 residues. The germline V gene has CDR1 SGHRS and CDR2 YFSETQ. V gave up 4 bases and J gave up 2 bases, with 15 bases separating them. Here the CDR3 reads CASSPNPTDNTEAFF. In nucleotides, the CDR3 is TGCGCCAGCAGCCCTAACCCGACAGATAACACTGAAGCTTTCTTT.

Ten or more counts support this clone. The CDR3 sequence: CASRRGTGETGELFF. CDR3 in DNA: TGTGCCAGCAGACGAGGGACAGGGGAAACCGGGGAGCTGTTTTTT. The chain combines TRBV6-5 with TRBJ2-2, with 10 bases lining up with TRBD1. The junction had 6 bases not matched to a gene; V was cut back by 6 bases and J by 5 bases. This CDR3 spans 15 amino acids. CDR1 MNHEY and CDR2 SVGAGI come from the germline V gene.

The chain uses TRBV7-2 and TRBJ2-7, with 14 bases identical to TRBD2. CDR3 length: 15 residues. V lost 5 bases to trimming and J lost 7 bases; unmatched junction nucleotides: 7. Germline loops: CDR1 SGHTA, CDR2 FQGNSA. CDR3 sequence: CASSKTSGRVGEQYF. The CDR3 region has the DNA TGTGCCAGCAGCAAGACTAGCGGGAGGGTCGGGGAGCAGTACTTC.

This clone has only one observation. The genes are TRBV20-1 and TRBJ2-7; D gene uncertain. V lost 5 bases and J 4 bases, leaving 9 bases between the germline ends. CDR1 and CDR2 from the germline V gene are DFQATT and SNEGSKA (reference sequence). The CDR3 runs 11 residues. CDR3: CSAHFRYEQYF. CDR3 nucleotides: TGCAGTGCTCATTTTCGGTACGAGCAGTACTTC.

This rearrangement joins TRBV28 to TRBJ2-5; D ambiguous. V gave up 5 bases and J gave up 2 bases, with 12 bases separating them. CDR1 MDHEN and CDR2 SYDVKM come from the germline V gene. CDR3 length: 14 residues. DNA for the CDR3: TGTGCCAGCAGTGGCCGTAAGGAGCAAGAGACCCAGTACTTC. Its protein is CASSGRKEQETQYF.

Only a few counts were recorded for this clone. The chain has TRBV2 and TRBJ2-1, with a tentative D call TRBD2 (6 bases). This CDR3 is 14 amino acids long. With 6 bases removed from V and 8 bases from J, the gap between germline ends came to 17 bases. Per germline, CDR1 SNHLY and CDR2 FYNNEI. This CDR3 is CASRIADRGYEQFF. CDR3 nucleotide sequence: TGTGCCAGCAGGATAGCGGATCGGGGCTATGAGCAGTTCTTC.

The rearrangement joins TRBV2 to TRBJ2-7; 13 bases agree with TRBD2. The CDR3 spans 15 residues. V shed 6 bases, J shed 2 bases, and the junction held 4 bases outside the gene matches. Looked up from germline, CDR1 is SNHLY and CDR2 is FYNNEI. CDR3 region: CASRRTSGSAYEQYF. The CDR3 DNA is TGTGCCAGCAGAAGGACTAGCGGGAGCGCCTACGAGCAGTACTTC.

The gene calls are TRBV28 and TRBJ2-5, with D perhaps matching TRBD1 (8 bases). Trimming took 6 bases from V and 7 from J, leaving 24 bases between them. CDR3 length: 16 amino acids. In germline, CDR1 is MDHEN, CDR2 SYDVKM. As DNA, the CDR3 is TGTGCCAGCAGCCGATCCGCACAGGGGGGGCGGGGGACCCAGTACTTC. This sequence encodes CASSRSAQGGRGTQYF.

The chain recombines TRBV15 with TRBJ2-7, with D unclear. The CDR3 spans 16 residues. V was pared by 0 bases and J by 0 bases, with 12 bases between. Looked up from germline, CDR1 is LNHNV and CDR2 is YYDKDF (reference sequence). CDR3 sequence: CATSRDGLASSYEQYF. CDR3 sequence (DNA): TGTGCCACCAGCAGAGACGGTTTAGCCTCCTCCTACGAGCAGTACTTC.

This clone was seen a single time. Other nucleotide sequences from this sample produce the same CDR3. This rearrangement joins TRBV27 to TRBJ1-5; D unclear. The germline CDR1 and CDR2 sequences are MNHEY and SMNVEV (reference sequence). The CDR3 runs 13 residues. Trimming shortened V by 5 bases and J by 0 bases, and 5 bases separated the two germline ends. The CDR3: CASSPYSNQPQHF. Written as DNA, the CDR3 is TGTGCCAGCAGTCCTTATAGCAATCAGCCCCAGCATTTT.

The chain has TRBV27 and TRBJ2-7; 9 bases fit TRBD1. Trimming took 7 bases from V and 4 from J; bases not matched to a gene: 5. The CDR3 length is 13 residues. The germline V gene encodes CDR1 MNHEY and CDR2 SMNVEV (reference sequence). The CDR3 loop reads CASTPGQGYEQYF. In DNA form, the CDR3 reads TGTGCCAGCACACCGGGACAGGGATACGAGCAGTACTTC.

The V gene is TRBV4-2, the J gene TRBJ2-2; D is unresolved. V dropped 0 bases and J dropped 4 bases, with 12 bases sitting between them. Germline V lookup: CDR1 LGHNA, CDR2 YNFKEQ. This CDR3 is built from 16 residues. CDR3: CASSQDYTSSTGELFF. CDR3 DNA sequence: TGTGCCAGCAGCCAAGATTATACATCTTCCACCGGGGAGCTGTTTTTT.

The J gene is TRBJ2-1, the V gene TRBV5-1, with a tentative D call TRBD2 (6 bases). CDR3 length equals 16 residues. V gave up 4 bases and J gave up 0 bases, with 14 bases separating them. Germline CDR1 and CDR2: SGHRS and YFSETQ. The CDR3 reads CASSQGLSSSYNEQFF. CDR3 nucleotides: TGCGCCAGCAGCCAGGGACTTTCGAGCTCCTACAATGAGCAGTTCTTC.

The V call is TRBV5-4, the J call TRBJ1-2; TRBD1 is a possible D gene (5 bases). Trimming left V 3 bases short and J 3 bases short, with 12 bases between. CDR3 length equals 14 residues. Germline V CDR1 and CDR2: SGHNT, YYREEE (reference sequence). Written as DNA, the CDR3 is TGTGCCAGCAGCTCCAGGGTGGGCTACTATGGCTACACCTTC. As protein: CASSSRVGYYGYTF. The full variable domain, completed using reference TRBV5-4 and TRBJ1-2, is ETGVTQSPTHLIKTRGQQVTLRCSSQSGHNTVSWYQQALGQGPQFIFQYYREEENGRGNFPPRFSGLQFPNYSSELNVNALELDDSALYLCASSSRVGYYGYTFGSGTRLTVV.

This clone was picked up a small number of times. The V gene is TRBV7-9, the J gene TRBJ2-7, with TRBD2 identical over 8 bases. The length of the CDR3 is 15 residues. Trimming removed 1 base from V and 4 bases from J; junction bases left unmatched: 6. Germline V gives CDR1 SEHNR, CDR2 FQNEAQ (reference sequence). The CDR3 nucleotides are TGTGCCAGCAGCTTAGACGAGCGGGAGACGTACGAGCAGTACTTC. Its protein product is CASSLDERETYEQYF.

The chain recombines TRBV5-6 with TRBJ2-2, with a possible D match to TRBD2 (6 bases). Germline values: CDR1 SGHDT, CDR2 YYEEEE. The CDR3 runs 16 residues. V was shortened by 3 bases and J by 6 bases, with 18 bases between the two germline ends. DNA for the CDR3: TGTGCCAGCAGCTCGAACCGGGACTGGGCCCCCGGGGAGCTGTTTTTT. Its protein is CASSSNRDWAPGELFF. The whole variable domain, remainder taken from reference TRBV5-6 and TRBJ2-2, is DAGVTQSPTHLIKTRGQQVTLRCSPKSGHDTVSWYQQALGQGPQFIFQYYEEEERQRGNFPDRFSGHQFPNYSSELNVNALLLGDSALYLCASSSNRDWAPGELFFGEGSRLTVL.

CDR3 loop: CASGFEVLSNQPQHF. In DNA, the CDR3 is TGTGCTAGTGGTTTTGAGGTGCTTAGCAATCAGCCCCAGCATTTT. The genes are TRBV12-5 and TRBJ1-5; D is ambiguous. Trimming left V 3 bases short and J 0 bases short, with 9 bases between. Germline V gives CDR1 LGHNT, CDR2 FRNRAP. The CDR3 is made up of 15 amino acids.

The CDR3 sequence: CASSLGLAGAYEQYF. The CDR3 DNA is TGCGCCAGCAGCTTGGGACTAGCAGGAGCCTACGAGCAGTACTTC. The chain recombines TRBV5-1 with TRBJ2-5, with 7 bases matching TRBD2. The end of the DNA fits TRBJ2-7 better, so the J call may be wrong. CDR3 size: 15 residues. The germline V gene has CDR1 SGHRS and CDR2 YFSETQ.

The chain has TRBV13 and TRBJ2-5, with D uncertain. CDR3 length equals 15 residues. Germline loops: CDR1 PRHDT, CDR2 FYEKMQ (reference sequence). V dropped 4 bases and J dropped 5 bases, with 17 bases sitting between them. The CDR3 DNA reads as TGTGCCAGCAGCTCCGCCCCCGTAGCTGCGGAGACCCAGTACTTC. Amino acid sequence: CASSSAPVAAETQYF.

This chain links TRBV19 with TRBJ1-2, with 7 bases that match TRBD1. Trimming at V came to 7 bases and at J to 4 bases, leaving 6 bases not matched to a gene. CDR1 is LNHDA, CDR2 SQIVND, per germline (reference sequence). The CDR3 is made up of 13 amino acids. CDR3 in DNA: TGTGCCAGTACTCCGGGACAGTCCTATGGCTACACCTTC. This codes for CASTPGQSYGYTF.